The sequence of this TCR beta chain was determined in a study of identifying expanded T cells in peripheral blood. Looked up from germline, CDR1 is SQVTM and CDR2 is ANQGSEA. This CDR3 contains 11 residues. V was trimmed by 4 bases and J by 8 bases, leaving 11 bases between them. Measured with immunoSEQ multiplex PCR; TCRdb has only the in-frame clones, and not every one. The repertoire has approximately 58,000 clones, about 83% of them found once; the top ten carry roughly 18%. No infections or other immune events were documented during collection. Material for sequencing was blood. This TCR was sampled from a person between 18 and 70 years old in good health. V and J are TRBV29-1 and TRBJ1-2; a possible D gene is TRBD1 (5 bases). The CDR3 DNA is TGCAGCGTTGTTCGGGGGGGAGGCTACACCTTC. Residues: CSVVRGGGYTF. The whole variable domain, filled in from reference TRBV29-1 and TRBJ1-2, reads SAVISQKPSRDICQRGTSLTIQCQVDSQVTMMFWYRQQPGQSLTLIATANQGSEATYESGFVIDKFPISRPNLTFSTLTVSNMSPEDSSIYLCSVVRGGGYTFGSGTRLTVV.